One sample yielded the 19 T cell receptor beta chains listed below, sequenced in a study of shared clonotypes between healthy human individuals (dated by TCRdb to 2018 to 2021). The protocol used for the library was the immunoSEQ multiplex PCR assay. The table was pulled from immuneACCESS by TCRdb, which kept in-frame rearrangements only. Such tables lose some clones; where checked, under half of the loss comes from unresolved V genes, and the rest has no known cause. Recorded for this sample are some 1,100,000 clones; more than 75% of them occurred a single time. Of the sample, approximately 0.56% is held by the ten largest clones. The sample consisted of memory CD4+ T cells from PBMCs. This specimen's cell subset or site label, per the study, means: CD45RA-negative fraction. These receptors all come from a man aged 18 to 29 in good health. Some clones in this sample may be carry-over from other donors' samples.

This clone was counted between two and nine times. V is TRBV4-1 and J is TRBJ2-7; D could derive from TRBD1 or TRBD2 (5 bases each). This CDR3 comprises 15 residues. The germline CDR1 and CDR2 sequences are MGHRA and YSYEKL. Trimming stripped 2 bases from V and 2 bases from J, with 13 bases between. The CDR3 is CASSQPGTLPYEQYF. The CDR3 DNA is TGCGCCAGCAGCCAACCTGGGACGCTCCCCTACGAGCAGTACTTC.

The rearrangement links TRBV6-5 to TRBJ2-5, with unresolved D. CDR3 size: 16 residues. The germline V gene encodes CDR1 MNHEY and CDR2 SVGAGI. V was pared by 0 bases and J by 5 bases, with 16 bases between. The CDR3 here is CASSYSMSSPQETQYF. As DNA, the CDR3 is TGTGCCAGCAGTTACTCGATGTCCTCTCCCCAGGAGACCCAGTACTTC.

This clone appeared many times. The chain combines TRBV6-1 with TRBJ2-1; D might be TRBD2 (5 bases). CDR1 MNHNS and CDR2 SASEGT come from the germline V gene. The CDR3 covers 13 residues. V was shortened by 6 bases and J by 12 bases, with 18 bases between the two germline ends. In DNA form, the CDR3 reads TGTGCCAGCAGCCTAGACCGCAGCGGAGGGCAGTTCTTC. This codes for CASSLDRSGGQFF.

The chain employs TRBV28 and TRBJ1-2; D is possibly TRBD1 (5 bases). The CDR3 has 14 amino acids. The V gene's germline CDR1 is MDHEN and CDR2 SYDVKM. The V end was cut by 5 bases, the J end by 3 bases, with 13 bases between. This CDR3 reads CASSTEAGYYGYTF. In DNA form, the CDR3 reads TGTGCCAGCAGTACAGAGGCAGGGTACTATGGCTACACCTTC.

This clone was found many times. The CDR3 sequence is CASSPRASGENTIYF. CDR3 sequence (DNA): TGTGCCAGCAGTCCAAGGGCCTCTGGTGAAAACACCATATATTTT. The chain couples TRBV7-9 to TRBJ1-3, with unresolved D. V was cut by 6 bases and J by 6 bases, with 18 bases left in between. The V gene's germline CDR1 is SEHNR and CDR2 FQNEAQ (reference sequence). The CDR3 sequence is 15 residues long. The variable domain in full, with the rest retrieved from reference TRBV7-9 and TRBJ1-3, is DTGVSQNPRHKITKRGQNVTFRCDPISEHNRLYWYRQTLGQGPEFLTYFQNEAQLEKSRLLSDRFSAERPKGSFSTLEIQRTEQGDSAMYLCASSPRASGENTIYFGEGSWLTVV.

On this clone itself: Sequence at one end of the junction differs from germline and may be a read error. The chain uses TRBV7-9 and TRBJ1-5; D is unresolved. Germline V CDR1 and CDR2: SEHNR, FQNEAQ (reference sequence). The CDR3 consists of 9 residues. The CDR3 protein is CASSLVSRF. As DNA, the CDR3 is TGTGCCAGCAGCTTAGTCTCACGTTTT. The entire variable domain, with the rest obtained from reference TRBV7-9 and TRBJ1-5, is as follows: DTGVSQNPRHKITKRGQNVTFRCDPISEHNRLYWYRQTLGQGPEFLTYFQNEAQLEKSRLLSDRFSAERPKGSFSTLEIQRTEQGDSAMYLCASSLVSRFGDGTRLSIL.

This clone was counted a few times. The chain is built from TRBV10-3 and TRBJ1-3; 8 positions match TRBD1. The V gene end was trimmed by 6 bases and the J gene end by 4 bases; junction bases not matched to a gene: 11. The length of the CDR3 is 16 residues. Germline CDR1 reads ENHRY; CDR2 reads SYGVKD. The CDR3 loop is CAIRSSDRVGGNTIYF. As DNA, the CDR3 is TGTGCCATCAGATCCTCGGACAGGGTCGGGGGAAACACCATATATTTT.

This chain connects TRBV6-6 to TRBJ2-2; 8 bases are a match to TRBD1. With V trimmed by 6 bases and J by 7 bases, 13 bases remained unmatched. CDR1 is MNHNY, CDR2 SVGAGI, per germline (reference sequence). The CDR3 is 16 residues long. DNA for the CDR3: TGTGCCAGCAGCATAGGGACTCAGACAGGGGTCGGGGAGCTGTTTTTT. Translation: CASSIGTQTGVGELFF.

Of note for this clone: Additional DNA sequences in this sample encode the identical CDR3. The CDR3 nucleotides are TGCGCCAGCAGCTTGGTCGCGGGATGGGACAATGAGCAGTTCTTC. Its protein is CASSLVAGWDNEQFF. This chain joins TRBV5-1 and TRBJ2-1, with TRBD2 as a possible D gene (6 bases). The length of the CDR3 is 15 residues. V lost 0 bases and J 5 bases, leaving 12 bases between the germline ends. Germline CDR1 is SGHRS and CDR2 is YFSETQ.

This clone was counted only a few times. The same CDR3 also results from other DNA sequences found in this sample. The gene calls are TRBV5-4 and TRBJ2-5; 9 bases line up with TRBD2. The CDR3 is 16 amino acids. Per the germline V gene, CDR1 is SGHNT and CDR2 is YYREEE (reference sequence). With V trimmed by 3 bases and J by 1 base, 7 bases remained unmatched. The CDR3 here is CASSWGAGGPQETQYF. In nucleotides, the CDR3 is TGTGCCAGCAGCTGGGGCGCGGGAGGGCCCCAAGAGACCCAGTACTTC.

The chain employs TRBV7-8 and TRBJ2-3; TRBD2 is a possible D gene (5 bases). The germline V and J ends were trimmed by 3 bases and 4 bases, with 17 bases remaining between them. This CDR3 is built from 16 residues. Germline CDR1 and CDR2: SGHVS and FQNEAQ. CDR3 sequence (DNA): TGTGCCAGCAGCTTCGGTTTCGCTAGAGGGCCAGATACGCAGTATTTT. Translating it yields CASSFGFARGPDTQYF. The full variable domain, completed using reference TRBV7-8 and TRBJ2-3, is GAGVSQSPRYKVAKRGQDVALRCDPISGHVSLFWYQQALGQGPEFLTYFQNEAQLDKSGLPSDRFFAERPEGSVSTLKIQRTQQEDSAVYLCASSFGFARGPDTQYFGPGTRLTVL.

The V call is TRBV27, the J call TRBJ2-1; 13 bases align to TRBD2. This CDR3 is 18 amino acids long. Germline V CDR1 and CDR2: MNHEY, SMNVEV (reference sequence). Trimming took 8 bases from V and 2 from J; bases not matched to a gene: 12. CDR3: CASGLTSGRALPYNEQFF. In DNA form, the CDR3 reads TGTGCCAGCGGGCTAACTAGCGGGAGGGCCCTCCCCTACAATGAGCAGTTCTTC.

This chain uses TRBV10-2 with TRBJ2-3; D unresolved. V gave up 6 bases and J gave up 2 bases, with 3 bases separating them. This CDR3 is 11 amino acids long. In germline, CDR1 is WSHSY, CDR2 SAAADI. This CDR3 is CASRTTDTQYF. CDR3 coding DNA: TGCGCCAGCAGGACCACAGATACGCAGTATTTT.

This clone was observed a few times. The gene calls are TRBV11-3 and TRBJ2-7; D is possibly TRBD1 or TRBD2 (7 bases each). The V end was cut by 2 bases, the J end by 6 bases, with 11 bases between. CDR3 length: 13 residues. Per germline, CDR1 SGHNT and CDR2 YENEEA. As DNA, the CDR3 is TGTGCCAGCAGCTTACTCAGGGGGGGCGAGCAGTACTTC. This sequence encodes CASSLLRGGEQYF.

Points on this clone: The same CDR3 can be traced to other DNA sequences in this sample. The gene calls are TRBV28 and TRBJ1-2; a weak D match, TRBD1 (5 bases). V was cut by 2 bases and J by 2 bases, with 9 bases left in between. Germline assignment: CDR1 MDHEN and CDR2 SYDVKM. This CDR3 contains 14 residues. Here the CDR3 DNA reads TGTGCCAGCAGTTTAGGGGGAGCCAACTATGGCTACACCTTC. As protein: CASSLGGANYGYTF.

The chain carries TRBV2 and TRBJ2-7; D perhaps matches TRBD2 (6 bases). The CDR3 loop spans 14 amino acids. Germline V gene sequence: CDR1 SNHLY, CDR2 FYNNEI. V was shortened by 8 bases and J by 7 bases, with 21 bases between the two germline ends. The CDR3 here is CASWAGGSGREQYF. The CDR3 DNA is TGTGCCAGCTGGGCCGGGGGATCGGGTAGGGAGCAGTACTTC.

This clone was seen more than once but under ten times. This CDR3 reads CASSEFGTGNTEAFF. The CDR3 coding sequence is TGTGCCAGCAGTGAATTCGGGACAGGGAACACTGAAGCTTTCTTT. The chain carries TRBV2 and TRBJ1-1, with TRBD1 matching over 8 bases. CDR1 is SNHLY and CDR2 is FYNNEI in the germline V gene. J gave up 1 base and V 2 bases, and 3 bases lay outside the gene matches. The CDR3 consists of 15 residues.

The chain joins TRBV27 to TRBJ1-5; tentative D call: TRBD1 (6 bases). The ends were cut back, 3 bases at V and 6 bases at J, with 12 bases in the middle. CDR1 and CDR2 from the germline V gene are MNHEY and SMNVEV (reference sequence). There are 14 residues in the CDR3. CDR3 DNA sequence: TGTGCCAGCAGTTTTCGGGGGGCGGGTCAGCCCCAGCATTTT. It yields the protein CASSFRGAGQPQHF.

The sample holds many counts of this clone. Other DNA sequences in the same sample also yield this CDR3. This chain connects TRBV7-2 to TRBJ2-1; D is undetermined. The germline V gene encodes CDR1 SGHTA and CDR2 FQGNSA. V was pared by 3 bases and J by 6 bases, with 6 bases between. The length of the CDR3 is 12 residues. The CDR3 DNA is TGTGCCAGCAGCTTCCTTCTCAATGAGCAGTTCTTC. Its protein product is CASSFLLNEQFF.